Listed below are T cell receptor beta chains from one sample, sequenced in a study of early T cells in non-severe SARS-CoV-2 infection. TCRdb itself ran the 5' RACE reads through MiXCR, one entry per CDR3 protein. The data hold 40,000 to 60,000 distinct CDR3 sequences, with approximately 5.7% observed a single time. The source material was whole blood, sampled at baseline. These receptors were collected from an adult who was a healthcare worker with PCR-confirmed SARS-CoV-2 infection or an uninfected control (not recorded which). The CDR3 runs from the conserved cysteine through the conserved F or W. D genes are given only for firm matches. Part of the rows lack a size; the others show once, few, many or a class for expanded clones.

>TRBV10-2|few|TRBJ1-1|TRBD1
CASSEHRGGTEAFF
TGCGCCAGCAGTGAGCACAGGGGGGGCACTGAAGCTTTCTTT
>TRBV20-1|few|TRBJ1-2|NA
CSADNVGTQNYGYTF
TGCAGTGCCGACAACGTCGGGACACAGAACTATGGCTACACCTTC
>TRBV5-1|many|TRBJ2-7|TRBD2
CASRTSGSMYEQYF
TGCGCCAGCAGGACTAGCGGGAGTATGTACGAGCAGTACTTC
>TRBV5-4|many|TRBJ2-7|TRBD2
CASSEELAAYEQYF
TGTGCCAGCAGCGAAGAACTAGCGGCCTACGAGCAGTACTTC
>TRBV29-1|many|TRBJ1-3|NA
CSAATGNTIYF
TGCAGCGCAGCTACAGGAAACACCATATATTTT
>TRBV4-2|few|TRBJ2-3|NA
CASSQDLDTQYF
TGTGCCAGCAGCCAAGATCTAGATACGCAGTATTTT
>TRBV7-9|medium-sized|TRBJ2-1|NA
CASTSSSTNLEQFF
TGTGCCAGCACCTCCAGCTCCACGAACCTTGAGCAGTTCTTC
>TRBV11-1|NA|TRBJ2-3|NA
CASSSQEGTDTQYF
TGTGCCAGCAGCTCGCAAGAGGGCACAGATACGCAGTATTTT
>TRBV20-1|many|TRBJ2-1|TRBD2
CSGLAGAVSYNEQFF
TGCAGTGGGCTAGCGGGAGCCGTATCCTACAATGAGCAGTTCTTC
>TRBV5-1|many|TRBJ2-1|TRBD2
CASSPTETSSYNEQFF
TGCGCCAGCAGCCCTACAGAGACTAGCAGCTACAATGAGCAGTTCTTC
>TRBV6-2/TRBV6-3|few|TRBJ2-2|TRBD2
CASRTAGERTGELFF
TGTGCCAGCAGGACAGCGGGAGAGAGAACCGGGGAGCTGTTTTTT
>TRBV4-3|NA|TRBJ2-3|TRBD1
CASSPTGTGRYDTQYF
TGCGCCAGCAGCCCAACTGGGACAGGGAGGTACGATACGCAGTATTTT
>TRBV25-1|NA|TRBJ1-6|NA
CASKPTRGSPVSNSPLHF
TGTGCCAGCAAACCCACAAGAGGGTCGCCAGTTAGTAATTCACCCCTCCACTTT
>TRBV29-1|NA|TRBJ2-7|TRBD2
CSVALTSGYEQYF
TGCAGCGTGGCCCTAACTAGCGGGTACGAGCAGTACTTC
>TRBV3-1|NA|TRBJ2-7|NA
CASSQDLPYEQYF
TGTGCCAGCAGCCAAGATCTCCCTTACGAGCAGTACTTC
>TRBV14|NA|TRBJ1-4|NA
CASSPVRATNEKLFF
TGTGCCAGCAGCCCTGTCCGAGCAACTAATGAAAAACTGTTTTTT
>TRBV20-1|NA|TRBJ2-5|NA
CSAQLLGETQYF
TGCAGTGCTCAGCTGCTGGGGGAGACCCAGTACTTC
>TRBV18|NA|TRBJ1-1|NA
CASSPTRRDMNTEAFF
TGTGCCAGCTCACCAACACGTAGGGACATGAACACTGAAGCTTTCTTT
>TRBV7-2|NA|TRBJ2-5|NA
CASSLDTGETQYF
TGTGCCAGCAGCTTAGACACGGGAGAGACCCAGTACTTC
>TRBV4-1|NA|TRBJ1-3|NA
CASSQVGITGNTIYF
TGCGCCAGCAGCCAAGTGGGAATAACGGGAAACACCATATATTTT
>TRBV6-1|NA|TRBJ2-7|TRBD2
CASSESSGRREQYF
TGTGCCAGCAGTGAATCTAGCGGGAGGCGCGAGCAGTACTTC
>TRBV2|few|TRBJ2-3|TRBD1
CATSTGYTDTQYF
TGTGCCACCTCGACAGGGTACACAGATACGCAGTATTTT
>TRBV28|NA|TRBJ1-1|NA
CASSLWVSDTEAFF
TGTGCCAGCAGTTTATGGGTTAGTGACACTGAAGCTTTCTTT
>TRBV28|few|TRBJ1-5|NA
CASSLQSGPTNTQHF
TGTGCCAGCAGTTTGCAGTCGGGTCCTACCAATACGCAGCATTTT
>TRBV11-2|many|TRBJ2-1|NA
CASSLDLIRMNEQFF
TGTGCCAGCAGCTTAGATCTCATTCGGATGAATGAGCAGTTCTTC
>TRBV6-6|many|TRBJ2-7|TRBD1
CASSYLRDRDYEQYF
TGTGCCAGCAGTTACTTACGGGACAGGGATTACGAGCAGTACTTC
>TRBV7-2|NA|TRBJ2-7|TRBD1
CASSTDRVSSYEQYF
TGTGCCAGCAGCACTGACAGGGTTAGCTCCTACGAGCAGTACTTC
>TRBV14|many|TRBJ1-1|NA
CASSQELQGRAFF
TGTGCCAGCAGCCAAGAATTACAGGGTAGGGCTTTCTTT
>TRBV6-6|many|TRBJ1-5|NA
CASSSPNLPQHF
TGTGCCAGCAGTTCCCCCAATTTGCCCCAGCATTTT
>TRBV7-3|NA|TRBJ2-3|NA
CASGALLRTDTQYF
TGTGCCAGCGGGGCCCTGCTACGCACAGATACGCAGTATTTT
>TRBV4-1|few|TRBJ2-1|NA
CASSVRDGRYNEQFF
TGCGCCAGCAGCGTCCGGGACGGACGATACAATGAGCAGTTCTTC
>TRBV5-4|many|TRBJ1-1|TRBD1
CASSPRTGGNKAFF
TGTGCCAGCAGCCCTCGGACAGGGGGCAACAAAGCTTTCTTT
>TRBV9|few|TRBJ2-1|TRBD2
CASSVGSSGRYNEQFF
TGTGCCAGCAGCGTAGGCTCGAGCGGGAGGTACAATGAGCAGTTCTTC
>TRBV6-6|many|TRBJ2-3|NA
CASSFSPQSADTQYF
TGTGCCAGCAGTTTTTCTCCTCAGAGCGCAGATACGCAGTATTTT
>TRBV7-6|many|TRBJ2-1|NA
CASSPRDNDNEQFF
TGTGCCAGCAGCCCGCGGGACAACGACAATGAGCAGTTCTTC
>TRBV28|few|TRBJ1-1|NA
CASAQGGLNTEAFF
TGTGCCAGCGCCCAAGGAGGGCTGAACACTGAAGCTTTCTTT
>TRBV28|many|TRBJ2-1|NA
CASSFLQISEQFF
TGTGCCAGCAGTTTCCTACAGATTTCTGAGCAGTTCTTC
>TRBV19|few|TRBJ2-7|TRBD2
CASSATGLGYEQYF
TGTGCCAGTAGTGCAACGGGACTAGGGTACGAGCAGTACTTC
>TRBV11-2|NA|TRBJ1-6|NA
CASTHGGSPLHF
TGTGCCAGCACCCACGGAGGTTCACCCCTCCACTTT
>TRBV5-4|few|TRBJ2-5|NA
CASSLDRMQETQYF
TGTGCCAGCAGCTTGGACAGGATGCAAGAGACCCAGTACTTC
>TRBV20-1|many|TRBJ1-4|TRBD1
CSARSQGATNEKLFF
TGCAGTGCTAGGTCACAGGGGGCAACTAATGAAAAACTGTTTTTT
>TRBV11-2|many|TRBJ1-2|TRBD1
CASSLDRGTGLCTF
TGTGCCAGCAGCTTAGATCGTGGGACAGGGCTCTGCACCTTC
>TRBV12-3/TRBV12-4|many|TRBJ1-1|NA
CASSLGSNTEAFF
TGTGCCAGCAGTTTGGGATCGAACACTGAAGCTTTCTTT
>TRBV11-1|NA|TRBJ2-1|TRBD1
CASSPRQGVQYNEQFF
TGTGCCAGCAGCCCGCGACAGGGGGTACAGTACAATGAGCAGTTCTTC
>TRBV5-1|few|TRBJ2-5|TRBD1
CASSLLSTGALETQYF
TGCGCCAGCAGCCTTCTATCTACAGGGGCGTTAGAGACCCAGTACTTC
>TRBV20-1|NA|TRBJ2-3|NA
CSVRTGGPEDTQYF
TGCAGTGTCCGGACCGGAGGGCCGGAAGATACGCAGTATTTT
>TRBV20-1|many|TRBJ2-7|NA
CSARIQVTTSNYYEQYF
TGCAGTGCTAGGATCCAGGTTACCACTAGCAATTACTACGAGCAGTACTTC
>TRBV27|few|TRBJ2-2|TRBD2
CASSLEAGGLWTGELFF
TGTGCCAGCAGTTTAGAAGCGGGAGGGTTATGGACCGGGGAGCTGTTTTTT